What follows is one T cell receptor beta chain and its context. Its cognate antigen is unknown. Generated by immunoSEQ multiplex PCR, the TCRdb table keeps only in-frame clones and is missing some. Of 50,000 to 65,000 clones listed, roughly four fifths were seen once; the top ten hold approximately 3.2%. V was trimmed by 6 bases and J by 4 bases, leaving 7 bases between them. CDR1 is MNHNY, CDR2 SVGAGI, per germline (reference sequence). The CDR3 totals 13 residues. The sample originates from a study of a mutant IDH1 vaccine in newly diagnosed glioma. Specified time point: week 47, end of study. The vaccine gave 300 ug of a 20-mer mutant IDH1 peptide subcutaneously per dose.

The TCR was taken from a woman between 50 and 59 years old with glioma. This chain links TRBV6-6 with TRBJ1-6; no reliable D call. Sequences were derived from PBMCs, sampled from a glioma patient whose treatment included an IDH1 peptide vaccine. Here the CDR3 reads CASRAAYNSPLHF. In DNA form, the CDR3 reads TGTGCCAGCAGGGCCGCTTATAATTCACCCCTCCACTTT.